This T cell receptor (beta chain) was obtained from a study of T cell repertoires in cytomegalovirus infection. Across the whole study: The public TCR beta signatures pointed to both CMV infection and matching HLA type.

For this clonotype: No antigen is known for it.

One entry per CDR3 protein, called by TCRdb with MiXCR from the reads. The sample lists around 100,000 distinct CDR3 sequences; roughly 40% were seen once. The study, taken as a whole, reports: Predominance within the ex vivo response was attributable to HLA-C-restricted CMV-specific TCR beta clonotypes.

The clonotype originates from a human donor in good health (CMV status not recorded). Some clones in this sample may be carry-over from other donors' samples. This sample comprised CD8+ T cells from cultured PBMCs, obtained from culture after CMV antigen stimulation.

The CDR3 loop is CASSQGTYEQYF. The CDR3 DNA reads as TGTGCCAGCAGCCAAGGGACCTACGAGCAGTACTTC. The rearrangement uses TRBV7-2 and TRBJ2-7, with D hard to call. V was trimmed by 5 bases and J by 2 bases, leaving 7 bases between them. The CDR3 runs 12 residues. Germline V gene sequence: CDR1 SGHTA, CDR2 FQGNSA.